This T cell receptor beta chain was recovered during a study of vaccination effects on CD4 cells after COVID-19. The CDR3 runs 16 residues. Trimming cost V 6 bases and J 6 bases; bases outside gene matches: 9. Germline V gives CDR1 MDHEN, CDR2 SYDVKM. Notes on this clone: Its antigen is currently unknown.

Profiling relied on immunoSEQ multiplex PCR, and the TCRdb table lists in-frame clones only, not all of them. The table shows roughly 51,000 clones, with around 80% occurring only once. An approximately 10-day culture period preceded the isolation of CD4+ T cells. SARS-CoV-2 infection was confirmed by PCR in the person between March and December 2020. Participants got two doses of BNT162b2 or mRNA-1273 vaccine. The receptor's source is a human donor who had a prior SARS-CoV-2 infection. The J gene is TRBJ1-5, the V gene TRBV28, with TRBD1 matching over 12 bases. The sequencing used CD4+ T cells from PBMCs cultured without peptide, collected after COVID-19 vaccination. CDR3 sequence (DNA): TGTGCCAGCAGGAGAATTGGGACAGGGGGCTTTCAGCCCCAGCATTTT. It encodes CASRRIGTGGFQPQHF.